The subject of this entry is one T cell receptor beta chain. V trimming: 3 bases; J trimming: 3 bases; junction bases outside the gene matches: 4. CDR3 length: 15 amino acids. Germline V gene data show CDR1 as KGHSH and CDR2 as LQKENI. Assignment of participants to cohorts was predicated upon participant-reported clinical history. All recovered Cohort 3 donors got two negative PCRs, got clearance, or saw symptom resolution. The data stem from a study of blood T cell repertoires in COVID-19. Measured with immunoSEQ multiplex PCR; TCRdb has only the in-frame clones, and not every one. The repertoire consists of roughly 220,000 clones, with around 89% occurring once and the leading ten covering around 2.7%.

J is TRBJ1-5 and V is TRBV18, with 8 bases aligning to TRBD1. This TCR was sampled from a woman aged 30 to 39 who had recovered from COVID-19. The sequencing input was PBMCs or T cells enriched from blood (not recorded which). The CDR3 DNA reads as TGTGCCAGCTCACCGACAGGGGCTAACAATCAGCCCCAGCATTTT. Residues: CASSPTGANNQPQHF.